These 26 T cell receptor beta chains were all obtained from the same sample, sequenced in a study of blood T cell repertoires in COVID-19. Method: immunoSEQ multiplex PCR; TCRdb's copy keeps in-frame clones and lacks some. The sample lists more than 200,000 clones; around 86% were seen once. Sequencing input: peripheral blood. These TCRs come from a woman in her 50s with COVID-19, enrolled during active disease.

The V call is TRBV10-3, the J call TRBJ2-3; 9 nucleotides line up with TRBD2. CDR1 ENHRY and CDR2 SYGVKD come from the germline V gene. V gave up 10 bases and J gave up 1 base; unmatched junction bases: 6. This CDR3 region has 14 residues. The CDR3 here is CATEGGGGTDTQYF. The CDR3 DNA reads as TGTGCCACGGAGGGCGGGGGGGGCACAGATACGCAGTATTTT.

V usage is TRBV14 and J usage is TRBJ1-2; possibly TRBD1 for D (5 bases). V lost 2 bases and J 7 bases, leaving 17 bases between the germline ends. CDR3 length equals 15 residues. Germline CDR1 is SGHDN and CDR2 is FVKESK. The CDR3 loop is CASSQMPRWGSGYTF. CDR3 bases: TGTGCCAGCAGCCAAATGCCTCGATGGGGCAGTGGCTACACCTTC.

This chain joins TRBV12-3 or TRBV12-4 and TRBJ2-5; 10 bases are shared with TRBD1. Trimming cost V 4 bases and J 5 bases; bases outside gene matches: 1. The CDR3 extends over 13 amino acids. The CDR3, as DNA: TGTGCCAGCAGTTGGACAGGGGGGGAGACCCAGTACTTC. Translated: CASSWTGGETQYF.

The V call is TRBV5-1, the J call TRBJ1-2, with TRBD1 matching 8 bases. Germline lookup yields CDR1 SGHRS and CDR2 YFSETQ. The V and J ends lost 4 bases and 6 bases, in that order; junction bases with no gene match: 11. CDR3 length: 15 residues. The CDR3 DNA reads as TGCGCCAGCAGCACCTGGACAGGGAGTGAGAATGGCTACACCTTC. This gives the protein CASSTWTGSENGYTF.

V and J are TRBV7-2 and TRBJ2-7; the match to TRBD2 covers 10 bases. V shed 3 bases, J shed 2 bases, and the junction held 7 bases outside the gene matches. The germline V gene encodes CDR1 SGHTA and CDR2 FQGNSA. The CDR3 runs to 16 residues. The CDR3 sequence: CASSLVSGGEAYEQYF. The CDR3 DNA sequence: TGTGCCAGCAGCTTGGTGAGCGGGGGGGAAGCCTACGAGCAGTACTTC.

In this sample, this clone turned up once. J is TRBJ2-7 and V is TRBV11-2, with D possibly being TRBD2 (7 bases). From germline, CDR1 is SGHAT and CDR2 FQNNGV. The CDR3 length is 16 residues. V was shortened by 0 bases and J by 0 bases, with 12 bases between the two germline ends. This CDR3 is CASSLDLAGASYEQYV. The CDR3 coding sequence is TGTGCCAGCAGCTTAGATCTTGCGGGGGCCTCCTACGAGCAGTACGTC.

This clone showed up just once. The CDR3 is CASSQAKGRRANYGYTF. CDR3 DNA sequence: TGCGCCAGCAGCCAAGCTAAAGGCAGGCGAGCTAACTATGGCTACACCTTC. The rearrangement joins TRBV4-1 to TRBJ1-2; no definite D call. This CDR3 is built from 17 residues. The germline V gene has CDR1 MGHRA and CDR2 YSYEKL. Trimming shortened V by 1 base and J by 0 bases, and 15 bases separated the two germline ends.

V gene TRBV7-2 combines with J gene TRBJ2-7; D remains ambiguous. The CDR3 contains 13 residues. Germline V gene data show CDR1 as SGHTA and CDR2 as FQGNSA. V lost 0 bases to trimming and J lost 6 bases, with 9 bases between them. CDR3 in DNA: TGTGCCAGCAGCTTAGCCGGTCCTCGCGAGCAGTACGTC. As protein: CASSLAGPREQYV.

The sample holds many counts of this clone. J is TRBJ1-1 and V is TRBV4-1, with TRBD1 matching 9 bases. Germline CDR1 MGHRA, CDR2 YSYEKL. The CDR3 contains 13 residues. V was pared by 4 bases and J by 10 bases, with 7 bases of the junction left unmatched. CDR3 in DNA: TGCGCCAGCAGCCTTTTTTTACAGGGGGCAGCTTTCTTT. Encoded protein: CASSLFLQGAAFF.

The V call is TRBV7-6, the J call TRBJ2-2, with a weak D call TRBD2 (6 bases). CDR1 and CDR2 from the germline V gene are SGHVS and FNYEAQ. The CDR3 spans 13 residues. Trimming shortened V by 4 bases and J by 7 bases, and 10 bases separated the two germline ends. The CDR3 DNA is TGTGCCAGCAGCTCGGGAGACGGCGGGGAGCTGTTTTTT. Its protein is CASSSGDGGELFF.

The chain carries TRBV6-6 and TRBJ1-2; D ambiguous. Germline CDR1 reads MNHNY; CDR2 reads SVGAGI (reference sequence). Trimming removed 10 bases from V and 5 bases from J, with 26 bases in between. The CDR3 loop spans 16 amino acids. This CDR3 reads CATVEPPRASGYGYTF. CDR3 sequence (DNA): TGTGCCACCGTCGAACCACCGAGGGCCTCTGGATATGGCTACACCTTC.

This rearrangement joins TRBV4-1 to TRBJ2-3; a possible D gene is TRBD1 (6 bases). This CDR3 region has 17 residues. From germline, CDR1 is MGHRA and CDR2 YSYEKL. Trimming cost V 0 bases and J 2 bases, with 15 bases left between them. This chain's CDR3 is CASSQDLTGTPTDTQYF. The CDR3 region has the DNA TGCGCCAGCAGCCAAGATCTGACAGGTACTCCCACAGATACGCAGTATTTT.

The CDR3 reads CASSPQGQTNSPLHF. The CDR3 DNA reads as TGTGCCAGCAGCCCTCAGGGACAGACAAATTCACCCCTCCACTTT. This sequence joins TRBV9 and TRBJ1-6; 7 nucleotides line up with TRBD1. CDR3 length: 15 residues. V was clipped by 4 bases and J by 7 bases; unmatched bases: 8. Germline V gene sequence: CDR1 SGDLS, CDR2 YYNGEE.

Only a few counts were recorded for this clone. This sequence joins TRBV10-3 and TRBJ1-2; D ambiguous. Germline V CDR1 and CDR2: ENHRY, SYGVKD. The CDR3 covers 13 residues. V was shortened by 6 bases and J by 3 bases, with 11 bases between the two germline ends. CDR3 sequence: CAIRDGIYYGYTF. CDR3 DNA: TGTGCCATCAGAGACGGGATTTACTATGGCTACACCTTC.

The CDR3 bases are TGTGCCAGCAGCCTCCCGGTCCAGCCCCAGCATTTT. It specifies CASSLPVQPQHF. The chain employs TRBV28 and TRBJ1-5; D is unclear. This CDR3 is built from 12 residues. Trimming pared 6 bases from V and 7 bases from J, leaving 10 bases between. Germline values: CDR1 MDHEN, CDR2 SYDVKM.

V usage is TRBV24-1 and J usage is TRBJ1-6; a possible D gene is TRBD1 (5 bases). Germline V CDR1 and CDR2: KGHDR, SFDVKD. The CDR3 has 18 residues. Trimming took off 4 bases at V and 4 bases at J, with 19 bases between the two ends. In DNA, the CDR3 is TGTGCCACCAGTGACCGCCTCAGGGCACCCCATTATAATTCACCCCTCCACTTT. Translating it yields CATSDRLRAPHYNSPLHF.

This sequence joins TRBV5-8 and TRBJ1-2, with 9 bases aligning to TRBD1. This CDR3 has 17 residues. CDR1 is SGHTS, CDR2 YDEGEE, per germline. V shed 3 bases, J shed 4 bases, and the junction held 13 bases outside the gene matches. This chain's CDR3 is CASSSFPDRGVAYGYTF. CDR3 sequence (DNA): TGTGCCAGCAGCTCTTTTCCCGACAGGGGGGTTGCCTATGGCTACACCTTC.

This clone has more than one count but fewer than ten. The chain is built from TRBV5-1 and TRBJ1-1; the D gene is possibly TRBD1 (6 bases). The germline V and J ends were trimmed by 4 bases and 3 bases, with 16 bases remaining between them. Germline CDR1 reads SGHRS; CDR2 reads YFSETQ. CDR3 length equals 15 residues. The CDR3 coding sequence is TGCGCCAGCAGCCCGGAAGGACAGACTTACACTGAAGCTTTCTTT. Its translation is CASSPEGQTYTEAFF.

This rearrangement joins TRBV6-2 or TRBV6-3 to TRBJ2-2; weak D call: TRBD2 (7 bases). CDR1 is MNHEY and CDR2 is SVGEGT in the germline V gene. V was trimmed by 6 bases and J by 9 bases, leaving 17 bases between them. The CDR3 loop spans 14 amino acids. The CDR3 coding sequence is TGTGCCAGCAGCAAGGGGGGGTTCGAGAGGGAGCTGTTTTTT. This codes for CASSKGGFERELFF.

This chain joins TRBV6-5 and TRBJ2-7; TRBD1 is a possible D gene (6 bases). The CDR3 length is 16 residues. Per the germline V gene, CDR1 is MNHEY and CDR2 is SVGAGI. The germline V and J ends were trimmed by 2 bases and 2 bases, with 16 bases remaining between them. CDR3: CASSYGADRPTYEQYV. The CDR3 DNA reads TGTGCCAGCAGTTACGGGGCCGACAGGCCGACCTACGAGCAGTACGTC.

The chain carries TRBV7-6 and TRBJ1-1; 10 bases match TRBD1. Trimming at V came to 5 bases and at J to 0 bases, leaving 9 bases not matched to a gene. Germline CDR1 SGHVS, CDR2 FNYEAQ. This CDR3 contains 17 residues. In nucleotides, the CDR3 is TGTGCCAGCAGCCCCAGGACAGGGGGAGGGGTGAACACTGAAGCTTTCTTT. It encodes CASSPRTGGGVNTEAFF.

V usage is TRBV2 and J usage is TRBJ1-2; D ambiguous. Germline V gene data show CDR1 as SNHLY and CDR2 as FYNNEI. With 8 bases removed from V and 6 bases from J, the gap between germline ends came to 7 bases. The CDR3 consists of 10 residues. The CDR3 region is CASLRDGYTF. CDR3 sequence (DNA): TGTGCCAGCCTGCGGGATGGCTACACCTTC.

The chain is built from TRBV5-5 and TRBJ2-1; D not certain. CDR3 length: 13 amino acids. Trimming took 3 bases from V and 3 from J, leaving 7 bases between them. CDR1 and CDR2 (germline): SGHKS, YYEKEE (reference sequence). The CDR3 nucleotides read TGTGCCAGCAGCTCTTATGTCTACAATGAGCAGTTCTTC. This codes for CASSSYVYNEQFF.

The chain combines TRBV3-1 (or the pseudogene TRBV3-2) with TRBJ2-2; weak D call: TRBD2 (7 bases). Germline CDR1 LGHDT, CDR2 YNNKEL (reference sequence). The V gene lost 4 bases and the J gene lost 5 bases, with 20 bases spanning the gap. There are 17 residues in the CDR3. CDR3 in DNA: TGTGCCAGCAGCCCACGCGGGCGGGGGCTCGCGACCGGGGAGCTGTTTTTT. Protein: CASSPRGRGLATGELFF.

V and J are TRBV5-1 and TRBJ1-4, with D tentatively TRBD1 (6 bases). The CDR3 runs to 15 residues. Germline CDR1 and CDR2: SGHRS and YFSETQ. V lost 1 base to trimming and J lost 6 bases, with 13 bases between them. The chain's CDR3 is CASSLTWGQDEKLFF. CDR3 in DNA: TGCGCCAGCAGCTTGACGTGGGGGCAGGATGAAAAACTGTTTTTT.

The chain uses TRBV11-2 and TRBJ1-2; maybe TRBD1 (5 bases). Germline V lookup: CDR1 SGHAT, CDR2 FQNNGV. The CDR3 length is 14 residues. With 1 base removed from V and 3 bases from J, the gap between germline ends came to 9 bases. CDR3 in DNA: TGTGCCAGCAGCTTAGGACAGTCAGACTATGGCTACACCTTC. It encodes CASSLGQSDYGYTF.